One and the same sample provided the 4 T cell receptor beta chains below, sequenced in a study of radiotherapy plus CTLA-4 blockade in lung cancer. TCRdb's table, derived via immunoSEQ multiplex PCR, lists solely in-frame clones and lacks some. The repertoire has tens of thousands of clones, 65% to 90% of them found once; the top ten carry 22%. The specimen comprised peripheral blood, sampled from a patient treated with radiotherapy plus ipilimumab. The receptors come from a human donor with non-small cell lung cancer whose response to radiotherapy plus ipilimumab could not be evaluated.

The gene calls are TRBV7-3 and TRBJ2-1; D remains unclear. Trimming shortened V by 3 bases and J by 0 bases, and 9 bases separated the two germline ends. Germline CDR1 reads SGHTA; CDR2 reads FQGTGA. The CDR3 has 15 residues. The CDR3 protein is CASSLGPSSYNEQFF. CDR3 sequence (DNA): TGTGCCAGCAGCTTGGGCCCCAGCTCCTACAATGAGCAGTTCTTC. Full variable domain (outside the CDR3, taken from reference TRBV7-3 and TRBJ2-1): GAGVSQTPSNKVTEKGKYVELRCDPISGHTALYWYRQSLGQGPEFLIYFQGTGAADDSGLPNDRFFAVRPEGSVSTLKIQRTERGDSAVYLCASSLGPSSYNEQFFGPGTRLTVL.

V and J are TRBV12-5 and TRBJ1-1; D is unresolved. Germline V gene sequence: CDR1 LGHNT, CDR2 FRNRAP. The CDR3 contains 12 residues. The V end was cut by 1 base, the J end by 11 bases, with 11 bases between. As DNA, the CDR3 is TGTGCTAGTGGTTTGGAGTACGGGAGGGCTTTCTTT. Translation: CASGLEYGRAFF.

J is TRBJ1-4 and V is TRBV5-1, with 8 bases identical to TRBD1. The CDR3 contains 15 residues. From germline, CDR1 is SGHRS and CDR2 YFSETQ. V lost 0 bases and J lost 8; bases outside the gene matches: 6. The CDR3 spells CASSLEGQGYEKLFF. CDR3 DNA sequence: TGCGCCAGCAGCTTGGAAGGACAGGGCTACGAAAAACTGTTTTTT. Supplemented by reference TRBV5-1 and TRBJ1-4, the full variable domain reads KAGVTQTPRYLIKTRGQQVTLSCSPISGHRSVSWYQQTPGQGLQFLFEYFSETQRNKGNFPGRFSGRQFSNSRSEMNVSTLELGDSALYLCASSLEGQGYEKLFFGSGTQLSVL.

This chain uses TRBV4-1 with TRBJ2-6; unclear D gene. CDR3 length equals 17 residues. With 4 bases removed from V and 0 bases from J, the gap between germline ends came to 13 bases. Germline lookup yields CDR1 MGHRA and CDR2 YSYEKL. In DNA form, the CDR3 reads TGCGCCAGCAGCCCCAGTTTTGGCAGCTCTGGGGCCAACGTCCTGACTTTC. Translating gives CASSPSFGSSGANVLTF.